A few counts support the clone carrying this T cell receptor (beta chain). The target antigen is unknown. These data come from a study of human T cells and chemical hapten exposure. Time point reported: patch test 1, 2 weeks after DPC sensitization. Treatment reported: therapeutic diphenylcyclopropenone sensitization with weekly scalp DPC. It was from unfractionated whole blood that total RNA was extracted. Individual cDNA molecules each carried unique molecular identifiers attached by the library. Via MiXCR, TCRdb re-called the RACE reads, giving one row per CDR3 protein. The sample lists 79,000 or so distinct CDR3 sequences; 30% to 35% were seen once. Whole-study findings and limits: Expanded TCR sets contained significantly more large CDR3 similarity clusters than controls.

Germline V lookup: CDR1 MDHEN, CDR2 SYDVKM. Deletions cut 4 bases from V and 2 bases from J, with 12 bases between. This CDR3 spans 14 amino acids. V usage is TRBV28 and J usage is TRBJ2-7, with a possible D match to TRBD1 (5 bases). The sample consisted of whole blood, taken in connection with sensitization to the hapten diphenylcyclopropenone (DPC). This sequence originates from a man aged 35-49 years with alopecia areata. Some clones in this sample may be carry-over from other donors' samples. The CDR3 nucleotides read TGTGCCAGCAGTTCCAGGGTAGCCCCCTACGAGCAGTACTTC. Its protein product is CASSSRVAPYEQYF.